The clone carrying this TCR beta chain was found once. The record originates from a study of cytomegalovirus exposure and HLA in healthy donors. Researchers ran the PCR with 60 Vbeta and 13 Jbeta primers. The method was immunoSEQ multiplex PCR; TCRdb's version includes in-frame clones alone and lacks a portion of them. The sample has a few hundred thousand clones, approximately 80% seen once. This receptor was obtained from a girl between 5 and 17 years old in good health and CMV-seronegative. Sample: PBMCs.

This CDR3 is CSVGQENTEAFF. The CDR3, as DNA: TGCAGCGTGGGACAGGAGAACACTGAAGCTTTCTTT. This sequence joins TRBV29-1 and TRBJ1-1; 8 bases match TRBD1. The J segment lost 1 base and the V segment lost 6 bases, leaving 1 base of the junction unmatched. There are 12 residues in the CDR3. Germline V CDR1 and CDR2: SQVTM, ANQGSEA.